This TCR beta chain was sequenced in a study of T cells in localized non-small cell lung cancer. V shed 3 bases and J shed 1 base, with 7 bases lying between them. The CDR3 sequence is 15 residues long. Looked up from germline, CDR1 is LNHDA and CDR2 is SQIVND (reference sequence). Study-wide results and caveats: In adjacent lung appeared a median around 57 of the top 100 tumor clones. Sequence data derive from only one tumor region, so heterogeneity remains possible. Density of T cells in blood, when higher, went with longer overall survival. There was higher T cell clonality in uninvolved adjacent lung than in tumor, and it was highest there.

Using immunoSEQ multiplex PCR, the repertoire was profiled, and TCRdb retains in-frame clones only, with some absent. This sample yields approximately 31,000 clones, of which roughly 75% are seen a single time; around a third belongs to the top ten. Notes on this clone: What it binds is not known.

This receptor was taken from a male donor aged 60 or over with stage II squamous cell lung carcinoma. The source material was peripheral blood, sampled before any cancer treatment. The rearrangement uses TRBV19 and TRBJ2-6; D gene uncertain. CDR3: CASSMLRSGANVLTF. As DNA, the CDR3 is TGTGCCAGTAGTATGTTGAGGTCTGGGGCCAACGTCCTGACTTTC.